A single sample gave rise to the 28 T cell receptor beta chains below, sequenced in a study of blood T cell repertoires in COVID-19 (dated by TCRdb to 2020 to 2021). Library creation used the immunoSEQ multiplex PCR assay. TCRdb re-hosts the immuneACCESS table, in-frame sequences only. Its copies lack some clones; in the studies checked, an unresolved V gene accounts for under half of them, and the cause for the rest is not known. Across this sample there are some 150,000 clones, with just under 85% seen only once. The ten most abundant clones make up roughly 2.9% of the sample. Specimen: peripheral blood. The receptors stem from a woman aged 40 to 50 with active or convalescent COVID-19.

CDR3 in amino acids: CASSIRDTHEQYF. In nucleotides, the CDR3 is TGTGCCAGTAGTATACGGGACACCCACGAGCAGTACTTC. J is TRBJ2-7 and V is TRBV19; possibly TRBD1 for D (6 bases). Trimming stripped 2 bases from V and 5 bases from J, with 10 bases between. Germline loops: CDR1 LNHDA, CDR2 SQIVND (reference sequence). This CDR3 contains 13 residues.

The J gene is TRBJ2-7, the V gene TRBV10-1; TRBD1 aligns across 9 bases. Trimming removed 3 bases from V and 5 bases from J; junction bases left unmatched: 8. CDR3 length: 15 amino acids. From germline, CDR1 is WNHNN and CDR2 SYGVQD (reference sequence). CDR3 in DNA: TGCGCCAGCAGTGAAACCGGGACAGGGATGAACGAGCAGTACTTC. This translates into CASSETGTGMNEQYF.

The chain recombines TRBV19 with TRBJ1-4, with TRBD1 as a possible D gene (5 bases). The CDR3 loop spans 15 amino acids. Trimming shortened V by 2 bases and J by 5 bases, and 12 bases separated the two germline ends. Germline CDR1 LNHDA, CDR2 SQIVND (reference sequence). The CDR3 region is CASSIWGEPNEKLFF. CDR3 DNA sequence: TGTGCCAGTAGTATATGGGGGGAACCGAATGAAAAACTGTTTTTT. Using reference TRBV19 and TRBJ1-4 for the parts outside the CDR3, the full variable domain is DGGITQSPKYLFRKEGQNVTLSCEQNLNHDAMYWYRQDPGQGLRLIYYSQIVNDFQKGDIAEGYSVSREKKESFPLTVTSAQKNPTAFYLCASSIWGEPNEKLFFGSGTQLSVL.

The J gene is TRBJ1-1, the V gene TRBV6-5; D is unresolved. V dropped 7 bases and J dropped 0 bases, with 9 bases sitting between them. The CDR3 contains 13 residues. CDR1 MNHEY and CDR2 SVGAGI come from the germline V gene. The CDR3 here is CASTRTLNTEAFF. In DNA form, the CDR3 reads TGTGCCAGCACCAGGACTCTGAACACTGAAGCTTTCTTT.

Here the CDR3 reads CASSYSASGSPDTQYF. The CDR3 nucleotides read TGTGCCAGCAGTTACTCGGCTAGCGGGAGCCCAGATACGCAGTATTTT. This chain connects TRBV6-6 to TRBJ2-3; 10 bases fit TRBD2. The CDR3 has 16 amino acids. CDR1 is MNHNY, CDR2 SVGAGI, per germline (reference sequence). V was pared by 0 bases and J by 4 bases, with 4 bases of the junction left unmatched.

This chain uses TRBV7-9 with TRBJ2-7; TRBD2 agrees at 7 bases. The CDR3 is 15 residues long. Germline trimming cut 6 bases from V and 3 bases from J; bases unmatched to any gene: 11. The V gene's germline CDR1 is SEHNR and CDR2 FQNEAQ (reference sequence). CDR3 DNA: TGTGCCAGCAGTGGGCGGGAGTTGGATTTCTACGAGCAGTACTTC. It specifies CASSGRELDFYEQYF.

The chain uses TRBV9 and TRBJ2-1; D is possibly TRBD1 (6 bases). V was trimmed by 5 bases and J by 4 bases, leaving 16 bases between them. Looked up from germline, CDR1 is SGDLS and CDR2 is YYNGEE. The CDR3 has 15 amino acids. CDR3 coding DNA: TGTGCCAGCAGTCGTAAGGGGGACCTATACAATGAGCAGTTCTTC. The encoded protein is CASSRKGDLYNEQFF.

This chain uses TRBV4-3 with TRBJ1-2, with a tentative D call TRBD1 (5 bases). Germline V gene data show CDR1 as LGHNA and CDR2 as YSLEER. CDR3 length: 18 residues. V lost 5 bases to trimming and J lost 4 bases, with 26 bases between them. The CDR3 DNA sequence: TGCGCCAGCAGCTTTACTAATCCGACGACACTGGGACTCTATGGCTACACCTTC. Protein: CASSFTNPTTLGLYGYTF.

This clone has a single count. The chain uses TRBV9 and TRBJ2-3; 7 bases are a match to TRBD2. The CDR3 loop spans 14 amino acids. V shed 5 bases, J shed 4 bases, and the junction held 7 bases outside the gene matches. Per the germline V gene, CDR1 is SGDLS and CDR2 is YYNGEE. The CDR3 bases are TGTGCCAGCAGACCCGGGGGAGGGGCAGATACGCAGTATTTT. Translating gives CASRPGGGADTQYF.

This chain connects TRBV7-9 to TRBJ1-2, with D possibly TRBD1 on 6 matching bases. In germline, CDR1 is SEHNR, CDR2 FQNEAQ (reference sequence). Trimming removed 1 base from V and 8 bases from J, with 14 bases in between. The CDR3 consists of 14 residues. The CDR3 region has the DNA TGTGCCAGCAGCTTAGGTCATGGGGGCTACGGCTACACCTTC. Translated, it gives CASSLGHGGYGYTF.

This chain connects TRBV7-2 to TRBJ2-7; TRBD1 aligns across 7 bases. Germline V gene sequence: CDR1 SGHTA, CDR2 FQGNSA. V dropped 4 bases and J dropped 3; count of bases not matched to a gene: 9. The CDR3 is 15 residues long. The CDR3 bases are TGTGCCAGCAGCTCCGACAGGGATCCCATCTACGAGCAGTACTTC. Translating it yields CASSSDRDPIYEQYF.

The V call is TRBV15, the J call TRBJ1-5; 8 bases align to TRBD1. Germline V gene sequence: CDR1 LNHNV, CDR2 YYDKDF (reference sequence). V was clipped by 5 bases and J by 7 bases; unmatched bases: 7. The CDR3 covers 14 residues. CDR3 DNA sequence: TGTGCCACCAGCCAACAGACAGGGGAGCAGCCCCAGCATTTT. This sequence encodes CATSQQTGEQPQHF.

This chain links TRBV9 with TRBJ1-1; D unresolved. This CDR3 is built from 14 residues. In germline, CDR1 is SGDLS, CDR2 YYNGEE. V was clipped by 4 bases and J by 5 bases, with 15 bases between them. This CDR3 is CASSPRGEGTEAFF. CDR3 nucleotides: TGTGCCAGCAGCCCCCGCGGTGAGGGAACTGAAGCTTTCTTT.

This rearrangement joins TRBV19 to TRBJ1-1; 11 bases are shared with TRBD1. This CDR3 has 14 residues. Losses at the gene ends were 7 bases for V and 4 bases for J; bases not matched to a gene: 5. Germline CDR1 and CDR2: LNHDA and SQIVND (reference sequence). The CDR3, as DNA: TGTGCCAGTACTTGGGACAGGGGGGTCACTGAAGCTTTCTTT. It translates to CASTWDRGVTEAFF.

The rearrangement uses TRBV19 and TRBJ2-7, with D hard to call. V lost 3 bases, J lost 5 bases, and 11 bases lay in between. Per germline, CDR1 LNHDA and CDR2 SQIVND (reference sequence). The CDR3 extends over 13 amino acids. The CDR3 spells CASSINARDEQYF. The DNA of the CDR3 is TGTGCCAGTAGTATTAACGCCCGGGACGAGCAGTACTTC. Drawing the rest from reference TRBV19 and TRBJ2-7, the complete variable domain is DGGITQSPKYLFRKEGQNVTLSCEQNLNHDAMYWYRQDPGQGLRLIYYSQIVNDFQKGDIAEGYSVSREKKESFPLTVTSAQKNPTAFYLCASSINARDEQYFGPGTRLTVT.

This chain uses TRBV10-3 with TRBJ1-1; TRBD1 might be the D (6 bases). The CDR3 spans 17 residues. Per germline, CDR1 ENHRY and CDR2 SYGVKD. Trimming removed 0 bases from V and 4 bases from J, with 18 bases in between. CDR3 DNA sequence: TGTGCCATCAGTGAGTCCGGGGGGGGCCTGCTAGGCACTGAAGCTTTCTTT. This encodes CAISESGGGLLGTEAFF.

The V and J genes are TRBV5-6 and TRBJ1-6, with D possibly matching TRBD1 (5 bases). The ends were cut back, 4 bases at V and 0 bases at J, with 17 bases in the middle. The CDR3 runs 18 residues. Germline V lookup: CDR1 SGHDT, CDR2 YYEEEE. The CDR3 DNA is TGTGCCAGCAGCCTATCAAACAGGTTGAGCTCCTATAATTCACCCCTCCACTTT. It is translated as CASSLSNRLSSYNSPLHF.

J is TRBJ2-3 and V is TRBV25-1, with D possibly matching TRBD1 (6 bases). Germline V lookup: CDR1 MGHDK, CDR2 SYGVNS. This CDR3 region has 16 residues. V was trimmed by 2 bases and J by 3 bases, leaving 15 bases between them. The CDR3 sequence is CASSESRGARTDTQYF. Written as DNA, the CDR3 is TGTGCCAGCAGTGAAAGCAGGGGCGCAAGAACAGATACGCAGTATTTT.

The chain joins TRBV6-2 or TRBV6-3 to TRBJ2-7; D is perhaps TRBD1 (6 bases). CDR1 MNHEY and CDR2 SVGEGT come from the germline V gene. The V and J ends lost 6 bases and 6 bases respectively, with 15 bases between them. The CDR3 totals 13 residues. Here the CDR3 DNA reads TGTGCCAGCAGCCAACATGACAGGCCCGAGCAGTACTTC. Translation: CASSQHDRPEQYF.

The chain employs TRBV28 and TRBJ1-1, with D unclear. The CDR3 consists of 15 residues. V was pared by 6 bases and J by 4 bases, with 18 bases between. CDR1 MDHEN and CDR2 SYDVKM come from the germline V gene. CDR3 bases: TGTGCCAGCAGCCCCGGGTTGGTGAGGAGCACTGAAGCTTTCTTT. Residues: CASSPGLVRSTEAFF.

This clone has a single count. The J gene is TRBJ1-2, the V gene TRBV5-5; D is unresolved. From germline, CDR1 is SGHKS and CDR2 YYEKEE (reference sequence). Trimming shortened V by 2 bases and J by 5 bases, and 7 bases separated the two germline ends. CDR3 size: 12 residues. CDR3 protein: CASSFGEYGYTF. The CDR3 region has the DNA TGTGCCAGCAGCTTTGGGGAGTATGGCTACACCTTC.

DNA of the CDR3: TGTGCCAGCACAGCGGGGCTTCGGGAAAAACTGTTTTTT. This codes for CASTAGLREKLFF. V and J are TRBV6-5 and TRBJ1-4; perhaps TRBD1 as D (5 bases). V lost 7 bases to trimming and J lost 8 bases, with 14 bases between them. Per the germline V gene, CDR1 is MNHEY and CDR2 is SVGAGI. The CDR3 extends over 13 amino acids.

In its sample, this clone ranks as medium-sized. The gene calls are TRBV24-1 and TRBJ1-2; 11 nucleotides line up with TRBD1. Germline V gene lookup returns CDR1 KGHDR and CDR2 SFDVKD. The J segment lost 7 bases and the V segment lost 1 base, leaving 4 bases of the junction unmatched. This CDR3 comprises 15 residues. Here the CDR3 reads CATSDFGTGGSGYTF. In DNA form, the CDR3 reads TGTGCCACCAGTGATTTCGGGACAGGGGGTAGTGGCTACACCTTC.

V usage is TRBV10-2 and J usage is TRBJ1-2, with D perhaps matching TRBD1 (5 bases). This CDR3 contains 12 residues. Germline assignment: CDR1 WSHSY and CDR2 SAAADI. Trimming removed 3 bases at V and 3 bases at J, with 5 bases between. The CDR3 DNA follows: TGCGCCAGCAGTGAACAGGACTATGGCTACACCTTC. Its protein is CASSEQDYGYTF.

The chain employs TRBV28 and TRBJ1-5, with 12 bases identical to TRBD1. CDR1 is MDHEN, CDR2 SYDVKM, per germline. The CDR3 loop spans 15 amino acids. V shed 7 bases, J shed 7 bases, and the junction held 8 bases outside the gene matches. The CDR3 DNA reads TGTGCCAGCACTACGGGACAGGGGGCGAAACAGCCCCAGCATTTT. This sequence encodes CASTTGQGAKQPQHF.

The chain employs TRBV7-2 and TRBJ1-2; the match to TRBD1 covers 8 bases. The CDR3 contains 16 residues. Unmatched junction bases numbered 7, after V lost 0 bases and J lost 4 bases. The V gene's germline CDR1 is SGHTA and CDR2 FQGNSA. The CDR3 protein is CASSLASQGARYGYTF. The DNA for the CDR3 is TGTGCCAGCAGCTTAGCCTCTCAGGGGGCGCGCTATGGCTACACCTTC.

This chain joins TRBV3-1 (or the pseudogene TRBV3-2) and TRBJ2-7, with 10 bases identical to TRBD2. Germline V gene sequence: CDR1 LGHDT, CDR2 YNNKEL (reference sequence). The CDR3 runs to 15 residues. J gave up 5 bases and V 1 base, and 5 bases lay outside the gene matches. The CDR3 DNA follows: TGTGCCAGCAGCCAAGGAGCGGGAGGGGTCCACGAGCAGTACTTC. Protein sequence: CASSQGAGGVHEQYF.

J is TRBJ1-1 and V is TRBV14; no clear D gene. The V gene lost 4 bases and the J gene lost 7 bases, with 7 bases spanning the gap. The CDR3 totals 11 residues. Germline V gene lookup returns CDR1 SGHDN and CDR2 FVKESK. The CDR3 spells CASSPGDEAFF. The CDR3, as DNA: TGTGCCAGCAGCCCCGGTGATGAAGCTTTCTTT.